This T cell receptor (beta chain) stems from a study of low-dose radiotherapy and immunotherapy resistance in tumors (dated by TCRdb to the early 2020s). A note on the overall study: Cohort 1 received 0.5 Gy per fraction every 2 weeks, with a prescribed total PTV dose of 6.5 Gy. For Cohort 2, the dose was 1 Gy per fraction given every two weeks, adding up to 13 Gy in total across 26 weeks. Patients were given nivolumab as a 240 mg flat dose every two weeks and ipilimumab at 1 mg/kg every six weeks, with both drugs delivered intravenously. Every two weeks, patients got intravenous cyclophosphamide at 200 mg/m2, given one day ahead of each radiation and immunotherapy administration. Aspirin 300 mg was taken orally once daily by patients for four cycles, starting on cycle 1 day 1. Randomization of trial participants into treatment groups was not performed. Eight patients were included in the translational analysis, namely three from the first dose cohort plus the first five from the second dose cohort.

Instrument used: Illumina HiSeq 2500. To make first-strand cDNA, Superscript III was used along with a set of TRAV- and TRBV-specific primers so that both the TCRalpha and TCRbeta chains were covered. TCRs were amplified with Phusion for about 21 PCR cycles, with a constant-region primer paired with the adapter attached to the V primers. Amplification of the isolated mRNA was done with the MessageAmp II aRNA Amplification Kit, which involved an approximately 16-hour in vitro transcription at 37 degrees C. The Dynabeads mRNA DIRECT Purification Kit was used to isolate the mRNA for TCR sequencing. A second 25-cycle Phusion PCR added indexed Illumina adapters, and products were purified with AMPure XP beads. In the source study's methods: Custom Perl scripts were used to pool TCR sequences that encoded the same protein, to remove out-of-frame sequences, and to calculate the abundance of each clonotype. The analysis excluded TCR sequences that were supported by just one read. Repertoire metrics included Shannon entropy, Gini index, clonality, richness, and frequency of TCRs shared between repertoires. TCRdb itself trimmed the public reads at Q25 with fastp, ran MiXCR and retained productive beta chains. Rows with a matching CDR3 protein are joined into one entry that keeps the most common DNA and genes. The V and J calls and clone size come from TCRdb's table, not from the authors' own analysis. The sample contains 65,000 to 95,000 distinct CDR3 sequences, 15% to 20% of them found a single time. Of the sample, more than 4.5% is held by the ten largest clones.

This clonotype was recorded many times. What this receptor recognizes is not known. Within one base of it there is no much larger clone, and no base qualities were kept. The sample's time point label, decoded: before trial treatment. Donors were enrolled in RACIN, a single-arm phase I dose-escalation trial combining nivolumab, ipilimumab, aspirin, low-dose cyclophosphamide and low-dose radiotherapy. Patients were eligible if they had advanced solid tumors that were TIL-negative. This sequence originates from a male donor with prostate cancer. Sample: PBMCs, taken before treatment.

The DNA is as follows: TGCGCCAGCAGCCTTGACACGGCCAACACTGAAGCTTTCTTT. Its protein product is CASSLDTANTEAFF. Recombination joined TRBV5-1 with TRBJ1-1; the D gene identity is not certain. Inclusive of the bounding cysteine and phenylalanine, the CDR3 is 14 residues long. Just the 42-base CDR3 DNA is kept, in frame starting at base 1. The germline V gene provides CDR1 SGHRS and CDR2 YFSETQ. V was cut back by 4 bases and J by 2 bases, leaving a gap of 12 bases between them.